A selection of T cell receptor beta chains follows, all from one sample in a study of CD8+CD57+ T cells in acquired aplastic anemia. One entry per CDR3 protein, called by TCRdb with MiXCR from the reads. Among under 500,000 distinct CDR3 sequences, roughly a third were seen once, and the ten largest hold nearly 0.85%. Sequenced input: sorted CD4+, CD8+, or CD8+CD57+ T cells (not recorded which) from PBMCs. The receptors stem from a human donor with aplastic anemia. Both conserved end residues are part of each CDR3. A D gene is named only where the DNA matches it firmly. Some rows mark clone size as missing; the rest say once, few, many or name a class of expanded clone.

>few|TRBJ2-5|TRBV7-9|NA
TGTGCCAGCAGCTTATCCGGCTCTTACCAAGAGACCCAGTACTTC
CASSLSGSYQETQYF
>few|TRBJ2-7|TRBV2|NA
TGTGCCAGCAGCTCCATAGGGCGCTACGAGCAGTACTTC
CASSSIGRYEQYF
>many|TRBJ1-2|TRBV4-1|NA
TGCGCCAGCAGCCAGCTCGGGAACTATGGCTACACCTTC
CASSQLGNYGYTF
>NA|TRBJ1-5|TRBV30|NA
TGTGCCTGGAGCGGTAGCAATCAGCCCCAGCATTTT
CAWSGSNQPQHF
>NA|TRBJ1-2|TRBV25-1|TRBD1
TGTGCCAGCTACACTAGCGGGAGGACAGGGAGTATGGACTATGGCTACACCTTC
CASYTSGRTGSMDYGYTF
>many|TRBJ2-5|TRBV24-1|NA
TGTGCCACCAGTGATCTCACAGGGTACCAAGAGACCCAGTACTTC
CATSDLTGYQETQYF
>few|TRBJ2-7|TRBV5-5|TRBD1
TGTGCCAGCAGCTTGGCAGGGGGAACCTACGAGCAGTACTTC
CASSLAGGTYEQYF
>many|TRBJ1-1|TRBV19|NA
TGTGCCAGTCGTGTGGAGGGAGGCACTGAAGCTTTCTTT
CASRVEGGTEAFF
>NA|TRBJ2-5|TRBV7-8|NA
TGTGCCAGCGCCTCTATAGGGGGGGCCCAAGAGACCCAGTACTTC
CASASIGGAQETQYF
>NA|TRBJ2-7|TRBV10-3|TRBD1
TGTGCCATCAGTGAGCCGGGACAGATCTACGAGCAGTACTTC
CAISEPGQIYEQYF
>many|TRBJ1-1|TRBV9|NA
TGTGCCAGCAGCCCGACGCGGATGAACACTGAAGCTTTCTTT
CASSPTRMNTEAFF
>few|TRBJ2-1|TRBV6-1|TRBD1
TGTGCCAGCACCCACGGACAGGGAGTCTATGAGCAGTTCTTC
CASTHGQGVYEQFF
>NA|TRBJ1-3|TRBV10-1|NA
TGCGCCAGCAGTGAGTCTCCCGATTACTCTGGAAACACCATATATTTT
CASSESPDYSGNTIYF
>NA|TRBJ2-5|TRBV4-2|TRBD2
TGTGCCAGCAGCGGGACTGGCGGGGGGCCAGGGGAGACCCAGTACTTC
CASSGTGGGPGETQYF